Sequencing of this T cell receptor (beta chain) was carried out in a study of shared clonotypes between healthy human individuals. At the level of the study: A couple of women and a few men aged 18 to 49 served as donors.

The CDR3 has 14 amino acids. Germline assignment: CDR1 MNHNS and CDR2 SASEGT. The ends were cut back, 5 bases at V and 5 bases at J, with 15 bases in the middle. Naivety among CD8 cells was defined by CD45RO negativity and positive CCR7 selection, thereby excluding terminally differentiated effector memory CD45RA+ cells. Study-level results: The researchers took only blood, and tissue repertoires probably look different. Across a few donors, naive CD4 shared 5% to 6%, naive CD8 more than 3%, memory CD4 2.3%, memory CD8 under 0.5%.

Sorted subsets were amplified in replicate PCRs using 200 ng DNA, 32,000 or so T cell genomes. This table comes from immunoSEQ multiplex PCR, and its TCRdb copy is limited to in-frame clones, with some not included. The profile covers about 2 million clones, with approximately 95% appearing a single time and 1% to 1.5% taken by the ten largest. Comment on this clone: The antigen remains undetermined.

The sample consisted of naive CD8+ T cells sorted from blood. The chain has TRBV6-1 and TRBJ1-2; tentatively, D is TRBD1 (6 bases). This TCR derives from a man aged 18 to 30 in good health. In DNA, the CDR3 is TGTGCCAGCAGTCCTCAGGGGTTTATTTATGGCTACACCTTC. Protein product: CASSPQGFIYGYTF.